This T cell receptor (beta chain) is from a study of shared clonotypes between healthy human individuals. This clone was detected once. Trimming took 3 bases from V and 4 from J, leaving 18 bases between them. The CDR3 contains 16 residues. Germline V gene sequence: CDR1 SNHLY, CDR2 FYNNEI. Every immunoSEQ plate was one replicate of a subset's evenly spread DNA. Per the study methods: Junction-only sequences produced by ImmunoSEQ had no quality scores, so filtering differed. Sequencing used immunoSEQ multiplex PCR; TCRdb keeps in-frame clones, though not all of them. V and J calls and clone size are as listed in that table; D and trimming were resolved from the DNA. The table lists hundreds of thousands of clones, about 96% of them singletons. Naive CD8 populations comprised CD45RO-negative cells positively selected for CCR7, excluding terminally differentiated effector memory CD45RA+ cells.

The chain is built from TRBV2 and TRBJ2-5; D may be TRBD1 or TRBD2 (5 bases each). This TCR derives from a woman aged 25-40 years in good health. The sample was naive CD8+ T cells sorted from blood. CDR3 in amino acids: CASSEGLGVSGETQYF. In DNA form, the CDR3 reads TGTGCCAGCAGTGAGGGCCTGGGGGTATCGGGAGAGACCCAGTACTTC.